The rows below give T cell receptor beta chains drawn from one sample of a study of CD8+CD57+ T cells in acquired aplastic anemia. TCRdb independently ran MiXCR on the reads; one entry per CDR3 protein. Found here are about 100,000 distinct CDR3 sequences, roughly 51% of them singletons; the top ten hold 30% to 40%. Sequencing input: sorted CD4+, CD8+, or CD8+CD57+ T cells (not recorded which) from PBMCs. The receptors originated from a human donor in good health, serving as a control. CDR3s leave out the opening cysteine and the closing phenylalanine or tryptophan. D genes are given only for firm matches.

J gene	V gene	D gene	CDR3 protein
TRBJ1-1	TRBV7-2	-	ASSFSPRQGGVF
TRBJ2-5	TRBV2	-	ASSRGSGQETQY
TRBJ2-3	TRBV15	TRBD2	ATSVPGLGTDTQY
TRBJ1-5	TRBV9	-	ASSPTGDSNQPQH
TRBJ2-5	TRBV29-1	-	SVWVTETQY
TRBJ1-2	TRBV13	-	ASSFLENGYT
TRBJ2-3	TRBV24-1	TRBD1	ATSTGEDTQY
TRBJ1-2	TRBV4-1	-	ASSQWRDGARSYT
TRBJ1-2	TRBV2	-	ASSLEGTNYGYT
TRBJ2-5	TRBV10-3	-	AISQAVQETQY
TRBJ1-1	TRBV25-1	-	ASSDRAMNTEAL
TRBJ2-7	TRBV24-1	TRBD1	ATSDRSGGAYEQY
TRBJ1-5	TRBV7-6	-	ASSSLPSDQPQH
TRBJ1-5	TRBV9	-	ASSVAGLYQETQH
TRBJ2-1	TRBV6-2/TRBV6-3	TRBD2	ASSYSGSGGLGSYNEQF